This entry describes one T cell receptor (beta chain). Antigen: not known. The data are from a study of Graves' ophthalmopathy and Graves' hyperthyroidism. General study findings and limits: For separating ophthalmopathy from stable hyperthyroidism, a 13-signature model gave under 90% sensitivity and 81.08% specificity. The study's model predicted ophthalmopathy progression at approximately 71% sensitivity and 72.22% specificity. Among expanded thyroid clonotypes above 0.001 frequency, most also occurred in blood.

The authors amplified TCR beta CDR3 regions from RNA transcripts. HTBI primers primed a first-round RT-PCR, and a second-round multiplex PCR followed. TCRdb re-derived calls from the multiplex PCR reads in MiXCR, one entry per CDR3 protein. The data show approximately 640,000 distinct CDR3 sequences, about two fifths seen once. A volume of 10 ml of fresh peripheral blood supplied the PBMCs. Trimming shortened V by 6 bases and J by 5 bases, and 13 bases separated the two germline ends. The CDR3 sequence is 12 residues long. The germline gives CDR1 DFQATT, CDR2 SNEGSKA (reference sequence). The source of this sequence is an adult man with Graves' ophthalmopathy. The specimen sequenced was peripheral blood. This chain joins TRBV20-1 and TRBJ2-5; no definite D call. Here the CDR3 reads CSASSQGETQYF. CDR3 sequence (DNA): TGCAGTGCCAGCAGCCAAGGGGAGACCCAGTACTTC.